A selection of T cell receptor beta chains follows, all from one sample in a study of T cells in localized non-small cell lung cancer. Assay used: immunoSEQ multiplex PCR; TCRdb lists only in-frame clones, some missing. The sample has under 75,000 clones, approximately 87% seen once. The sequencing used peripheral blood, collected before any cancer treatment. The receptors here all came from a male donor aged 60 or over with stage III squamous cell lung carcinoma. Each CDR3 is given with its conserved first and last residue. Fields, in order: CDR3 DNA, CDR3 protein, J gene, V gene, D gene, clone size. A D gene is named only where the DNA matches it firmly. Only part of the rows carry a size: once, few, many, or a class if the clone is expanded.

DNA: TGTGCCAGCAGTCAACAGGGTTCCACAGATACGCAGTATTTT; CDR3: CASSQQGSTDTQYF; J: TRBJ2-3; V: TRBV11-2; D: -; size: -
DNA: TGTGCCAGCAGTTACTTAGACACCGGGGAGCTGTTTTTT; CDR3: CASSYLDTGELFF; J: TRBJ2-2; V: TRBV6-5; D: -; size: -
DNA: TGTGCCAGCAGTTCAAGACCCGGGACTAGCGTCTCAAATGAGCAGTTCTTC; CDR3: CASSSRPGTSVSNEQFF; J: TRBJ2-1; V: TRBV27; D: TRBD2; size: -
DNA: TGTGCCAGCAGTGAACGACAGGGCTGGGACGAGCAGTACTTC; CDR3: CASSERQGWDEQYF; J: TRBJ2-7; V: TRBV6-5; D: TRBD1; size: -
DNA: TGCAGCGTTGGGGGGACAGGGGGCGGCTACACCTTC; CDR3: CSVGGTGGGYTF; J: TRBJ1-2; V: TRBV29-1; D: TRBD1; size: -
DNA: TGTGCCAGCAGCCGATCATATAGGGAGGAGACCCAGTACTTC; CDR3: CASSRSYREETQYF; J: TRBJ2-5; V: TRBV6-5; D: -; size: -
DNA: TGTGCCAGCAGCCCGGGACGACCGAACACTGAAGCTTTCTTT; CDR3: CASSPGRPNTEAFF; J: TRBJ1-1; V: TRBV6-6; D: -; size: -
DNA: TGCGCCAGCAGCCAGTTAGCGGGGGGGCAAGATACGCAGTATTTT; CDR3: CASSQLAGGQDTQYF; J: TRBJ2-3; V: TRBV4-3; D: TRBD2; size: -
DNA: TGTGCCAGCCGACAGGGCTACAATAGCAATCAGCCCCAGCATTTT; CDR3: CASRQGYNSNQPQHF; J: TRBJ1-5; V: TRBV6-5; D: TRBD1; size: once
DNA: TGCGCCAGCAGTCGGACCCTTGCAACTAATGAAAAACTGTTTTTT; CDR3: CASSRTLATNEKLFF; J: TRBJ1-4; V: TRBV5-1; D: -; size: -
DNA: TGTGCCTATAAGGGTTTTTCCAGGGGAGGCACTGAAGCTTTCTTT; CDR3: CAYKGFSRGGTEAFF; J: TRBJ1-1; V: TRBV2; D: -; size: -
DNA: TGTGCCAGCAGTGAATCCGGGGGAAGCAATCAGCCCCAGCATTTT; CDR3: CASSESGGSNQPQHF; J: TRBJ1-5; V: TRBV6-1; D: -; size: -
DNA: TGTGCCAGCAGCCCGACAGGGGGTAATTCACCCCTCCACTTT; CDR3: CASSPTGGNSPLHF; J: TRBJ1-6; V: TRBV7-2; D: TRBD1; size: -
DNA: TGTGCCTGGAGTGTGGGAACCTATGGCTACACCTTC; CDR3: CAWSVGTYGYTF; J: TRBJ1-2; V: TRBV30; D: -; size: -
DNA: TGTGCCAGCAGCGGTGGACAGATCTCACCCCTCCACTTT; CDR3: CASSGGQISPLHF; J: TRBJ1-6; V: TRBV5-4; D: -; size: -
DNA: TGTGCCAGCAGTTTCCCGGGGGGCTCTGGGGCCAACGTCCTGACTTTC; CDR3: CASSFPGGSGANVLTF; J: TRBJ2-6; V: TRBV28; D: TRBD2; size: -
DNA: TGTGCCAGCACCCGGACCACGAACCTTTACGAGCAGTACTTC; CDR3: CASTRTTNLYEQYF; J: TRBJ2-7; V: TRBV5-6; D: -; size: -
DNA: TGCGCCAGCAGCATCGGACCGGAGGGGGCGGGTGGCTACACCTTC; CDR3: CASSIGPEGAGGYTF; J: TRBJ1-2; V: TRBV5-1; D: TRBD1; size: -
DNA: TGTGCCAGCAGTTTACCCGATGACAGTCAGCCCCAGCATTTT; CDR3: CASSLPDDSQPQHF; J: TRBJ1-5; V: TRBV28; D: -; size: -
DNA: TGTGCCAGCAGCAGGGGGACTAGCGCTAACTCCTACAATGAGCAGTTCTTC; CDR3: CASSRGTSANSYNEQFF; J: TRBJ2-1; V: TRBV5-4; D: TRBD2; size: -